This TCR beta chain was retrieved from a study of blood T cell repertoires in COVID-19. At the level of the study: Material from acute and convalescent COVID-19 was sourced from the United States, Italy and Spain.

Recruitment covered about two dozen US areas and drew participants whose ages spanned roughly 18 to 100 years. Per the original data handling: Estimation of nucleated cell counts was performed using reference gene primer amplification. Repertoires were generated with immunoSEQ multiplex PCR, while TCRdb's copy carries only in-frame clones and drops some. V and J calls and clone size are copied from that table; D and trimming were computed from the DNA. The data contain fewer than 200,000 clones, 83% of them singletons. The sample consisted of PBMCs or T cells enriched from blood (not recorded which). The TCR was taken from a woman between 45 and 65 years old in a cohort exposed to, infected with or recovered from COVID-19 (not recorded which).

The CDR3 here is CASSLVGSLNEKLFF. CDR3 sequence (DNA): TGCGCCAGCAGCTTGGTGGGCAGCCTTAATGAAAAACTGTTTTTT. The gene calls are TRBV5-1 and TRBJ1-4; D is undetermined. The CDR3 is 15 amino acids. Trimming removed 0 bases from V and 4 bases from J, with 10 bases in between. Germline V CDR1 and CDR2: SGHRS, YFSETQ.